This TCR beta chain was profiled in a study of T cell responses to AZD1222 COVID-19 vaccine. General study results and limits: The peak T cell response came first, and repertoires were sampled only after it.

Repertoires were generated with immunoSEQ multiplex PCR, while TCRdb's copy carries only in-frame clones and drops some. This table has under 150,000 clones, about 94% appearing once. V was trimmed by 2 bases and J by 9 bases, leaving 13 bases between them. CDR1 is MGHRA and CDR2 is YSYEKL in the germline V gene. The CDR3 has 13 amino acids. Turning to this clone: Its antigen is as yet unknown.

The genes are TRBV4-1 and TRBJ1-1, with a tentative D call TRBD1 (5 bases). Source: peripheral blood, taken on day 0 of AZD1222 vaccination. The sequence came from an adult in good health. Written as DNA, the CDR3 is TGCGCCAGCAGCCAACCAAGCCAGGGAAAAGCTTTCTTT. Protein product: CASSQPSQGKAFF.